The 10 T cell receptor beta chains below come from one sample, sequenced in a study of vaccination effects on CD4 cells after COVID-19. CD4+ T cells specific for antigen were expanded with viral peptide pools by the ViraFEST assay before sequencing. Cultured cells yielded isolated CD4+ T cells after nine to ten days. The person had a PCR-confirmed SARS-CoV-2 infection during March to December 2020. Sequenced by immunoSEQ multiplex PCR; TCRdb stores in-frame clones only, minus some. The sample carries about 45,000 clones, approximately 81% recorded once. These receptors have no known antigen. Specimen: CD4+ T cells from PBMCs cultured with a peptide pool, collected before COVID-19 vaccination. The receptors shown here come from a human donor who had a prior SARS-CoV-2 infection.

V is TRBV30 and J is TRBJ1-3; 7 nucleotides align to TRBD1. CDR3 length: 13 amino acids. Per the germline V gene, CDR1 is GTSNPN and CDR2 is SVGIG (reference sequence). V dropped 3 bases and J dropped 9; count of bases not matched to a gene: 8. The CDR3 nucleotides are TGTGCCTGGAGGCGACAGGGAATTGGCACCATATATTTT. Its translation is CAWRRQGIGTIYF.

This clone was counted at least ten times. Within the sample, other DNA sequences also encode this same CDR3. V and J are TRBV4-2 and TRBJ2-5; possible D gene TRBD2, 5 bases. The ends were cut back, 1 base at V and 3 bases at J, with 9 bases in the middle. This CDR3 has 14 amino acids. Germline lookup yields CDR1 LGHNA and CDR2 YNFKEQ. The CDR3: CASSQGTAKETQYF. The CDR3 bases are TGTGCCAGCAGCCAAGGGACTGCGAAAGAGACCCAGTACTTC.

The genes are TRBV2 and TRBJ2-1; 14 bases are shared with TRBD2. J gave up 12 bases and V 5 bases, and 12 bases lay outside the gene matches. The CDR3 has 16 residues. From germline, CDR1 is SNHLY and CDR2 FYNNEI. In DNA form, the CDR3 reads TGTGCCAGCAGTACTGGGACTAGCGGGGGCCGAGCCCGGCAGTTCTTC. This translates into CASSTGTSGGRARQFF.

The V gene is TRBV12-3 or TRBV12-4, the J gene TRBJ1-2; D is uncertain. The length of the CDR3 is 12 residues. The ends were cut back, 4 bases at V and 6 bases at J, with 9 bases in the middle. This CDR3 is CASSYNTHGYTF. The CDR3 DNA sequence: TGTGCCAGCAGTTACAACACACATGGCTACACCTTC.

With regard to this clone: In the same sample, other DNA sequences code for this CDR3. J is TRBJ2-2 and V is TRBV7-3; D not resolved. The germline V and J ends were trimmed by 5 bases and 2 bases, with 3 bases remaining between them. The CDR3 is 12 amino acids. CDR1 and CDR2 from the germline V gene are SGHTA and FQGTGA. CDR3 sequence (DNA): TGTGCCAGCAGCCTTAACACCGGGGAGCTGTTTTTT. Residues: CASSLNTGELFF.

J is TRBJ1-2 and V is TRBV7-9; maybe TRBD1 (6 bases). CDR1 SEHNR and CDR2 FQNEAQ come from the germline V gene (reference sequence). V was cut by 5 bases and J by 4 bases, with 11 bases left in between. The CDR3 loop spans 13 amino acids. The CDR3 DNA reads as TGTGCCAGCAGCCAAGGGGGGGGCTATGGCTACACCTTC. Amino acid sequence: CASSQGGGYGYTF.

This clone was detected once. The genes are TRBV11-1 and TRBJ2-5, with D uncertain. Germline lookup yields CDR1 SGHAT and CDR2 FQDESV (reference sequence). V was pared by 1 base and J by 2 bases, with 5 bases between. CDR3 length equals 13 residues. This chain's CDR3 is CASSLGPQETQYF. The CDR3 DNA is TGTGCCAGCAGCTTAGGCCCACAAGAGACCCAGTACTTC. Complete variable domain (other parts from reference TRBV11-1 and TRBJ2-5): EAEVAQSPRYKITEKSQAVAFWCDPISGHATLYWYRQILGQGPELLVQFQDESVVDDSQLPKDRFSAERLKGVDSTLKIQPAELGDSAMYLCASSLGPQETQYFGPGTRLLVL.

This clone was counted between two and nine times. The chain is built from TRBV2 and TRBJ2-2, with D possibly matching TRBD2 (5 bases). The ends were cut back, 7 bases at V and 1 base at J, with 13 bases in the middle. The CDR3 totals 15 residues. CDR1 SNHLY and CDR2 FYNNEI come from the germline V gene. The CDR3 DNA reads TGTGCCAGCAACTTAGAGCGGAGGAACACCGGGGAGCTGTTTTTT. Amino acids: CASNLERRNTGELFF.

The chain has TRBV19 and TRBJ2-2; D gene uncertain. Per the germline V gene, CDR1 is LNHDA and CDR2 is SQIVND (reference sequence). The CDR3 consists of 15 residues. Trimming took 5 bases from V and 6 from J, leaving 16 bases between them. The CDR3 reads CASSSQSSNPGELFF. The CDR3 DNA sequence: TGTGCCAGTAGTTCCCAAAGTAGCAACCCCGGGGAGCTGTTTTTT.

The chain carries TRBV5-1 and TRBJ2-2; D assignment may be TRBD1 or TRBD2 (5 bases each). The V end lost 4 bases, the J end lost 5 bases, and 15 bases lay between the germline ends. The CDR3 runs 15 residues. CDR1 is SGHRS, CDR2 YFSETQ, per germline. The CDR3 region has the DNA TGCGCCAGCAGCGGGGGTGACCTATATACCGGGGAGCTGTTTTTT. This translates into CASSGGDLYTGELFF.